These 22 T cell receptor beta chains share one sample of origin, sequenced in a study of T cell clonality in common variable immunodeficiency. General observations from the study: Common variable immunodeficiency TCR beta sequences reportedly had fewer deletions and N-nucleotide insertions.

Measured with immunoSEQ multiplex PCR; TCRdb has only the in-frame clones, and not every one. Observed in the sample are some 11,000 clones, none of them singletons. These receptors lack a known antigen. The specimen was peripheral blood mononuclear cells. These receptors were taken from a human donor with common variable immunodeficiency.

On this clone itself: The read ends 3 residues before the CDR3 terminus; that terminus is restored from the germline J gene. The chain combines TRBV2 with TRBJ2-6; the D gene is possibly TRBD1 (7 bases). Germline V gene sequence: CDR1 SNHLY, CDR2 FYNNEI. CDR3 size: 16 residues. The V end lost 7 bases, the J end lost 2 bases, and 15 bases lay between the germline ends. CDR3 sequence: CASIWGRGAGANVLTF. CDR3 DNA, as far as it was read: TGTGCCAGCATTTGGGGCAGGGGGGCTGGGGCCAACGTC.

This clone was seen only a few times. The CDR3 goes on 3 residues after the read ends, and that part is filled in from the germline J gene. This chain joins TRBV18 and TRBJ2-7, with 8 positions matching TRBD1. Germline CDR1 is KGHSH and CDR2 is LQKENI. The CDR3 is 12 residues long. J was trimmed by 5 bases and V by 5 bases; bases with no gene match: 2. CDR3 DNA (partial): TGTGCCAGCTCATTGGACAGGGACGAG. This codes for CASSLDRDE. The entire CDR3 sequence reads CASSLDRDEQYF.

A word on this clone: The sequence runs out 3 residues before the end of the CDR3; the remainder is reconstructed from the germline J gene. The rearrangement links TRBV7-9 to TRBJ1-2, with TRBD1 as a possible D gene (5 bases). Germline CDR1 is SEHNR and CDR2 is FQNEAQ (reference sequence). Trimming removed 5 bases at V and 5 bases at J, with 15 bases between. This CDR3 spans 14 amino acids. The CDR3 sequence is CASSNAGPGYGYTF. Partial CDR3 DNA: TGTGCCAGCAGCAATGCGGGGCCTGGGTATGGC.

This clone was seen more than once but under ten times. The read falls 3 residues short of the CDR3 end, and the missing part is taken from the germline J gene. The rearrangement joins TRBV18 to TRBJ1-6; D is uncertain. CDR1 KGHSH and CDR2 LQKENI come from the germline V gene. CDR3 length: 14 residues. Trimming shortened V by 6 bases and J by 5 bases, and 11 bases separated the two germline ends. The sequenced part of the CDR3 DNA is TGTGCCAGCTCCTGGGCGCGGGATAATTCACCC. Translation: CASSWARDNSP. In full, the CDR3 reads CASSWARDNSPLHF.

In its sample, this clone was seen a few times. The CDR3: CASSLSGTGYSPLHF. The sequenced part of the CDR3 DNA is TGTGCCAGCAGCTTATCCGGGACAGGTTATTCACCC. The chain combines TRBV7-2 with TRBJ1-6, with TRBD1 matching 8 bases. With the read ending 3 residues before the CDR3 end, the germline J gene is used to fill in that end. The CDR3 sequence is 15 residues long. Germline values: CDR1 SGHTA, CDR2 FQGNSA. The ends lost 2 bases at V and 8 bases at J; junction bases unmatched: 5.

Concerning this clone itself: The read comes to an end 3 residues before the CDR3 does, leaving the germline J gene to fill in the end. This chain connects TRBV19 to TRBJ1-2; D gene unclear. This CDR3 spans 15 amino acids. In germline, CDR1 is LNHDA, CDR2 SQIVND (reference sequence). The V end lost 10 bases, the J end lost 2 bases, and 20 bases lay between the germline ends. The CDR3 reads CATTRPGSHNYGYTF. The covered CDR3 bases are TGTGCCACCACCAGACCCGGGTCCCACAACTATGGC.

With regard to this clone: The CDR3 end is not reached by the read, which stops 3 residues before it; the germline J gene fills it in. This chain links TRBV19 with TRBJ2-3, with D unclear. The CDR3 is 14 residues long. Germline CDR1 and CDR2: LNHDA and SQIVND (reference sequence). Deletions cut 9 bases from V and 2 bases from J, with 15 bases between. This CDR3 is CASQFGGYTDTQYF. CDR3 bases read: TGTGCCAGCCAATTCGGCGGCTACACAGATACG.

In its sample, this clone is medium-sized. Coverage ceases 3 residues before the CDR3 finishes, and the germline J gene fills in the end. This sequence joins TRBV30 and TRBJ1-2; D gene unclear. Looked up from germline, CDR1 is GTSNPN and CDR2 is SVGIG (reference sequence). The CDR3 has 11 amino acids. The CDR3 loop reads CAWSVIRSYTF. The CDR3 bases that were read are TGTGCCTGGAGTGTAATACGGTCC.

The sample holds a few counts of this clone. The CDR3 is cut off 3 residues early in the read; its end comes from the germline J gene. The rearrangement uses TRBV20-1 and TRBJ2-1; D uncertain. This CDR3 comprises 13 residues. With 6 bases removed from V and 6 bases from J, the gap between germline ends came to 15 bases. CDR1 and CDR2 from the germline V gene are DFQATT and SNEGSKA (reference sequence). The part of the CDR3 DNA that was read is TGCAGTGCCAATAAGGGCATTGTCAATGAG. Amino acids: CSANKGIVNE. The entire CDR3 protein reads CSANKGIVNEQFF.

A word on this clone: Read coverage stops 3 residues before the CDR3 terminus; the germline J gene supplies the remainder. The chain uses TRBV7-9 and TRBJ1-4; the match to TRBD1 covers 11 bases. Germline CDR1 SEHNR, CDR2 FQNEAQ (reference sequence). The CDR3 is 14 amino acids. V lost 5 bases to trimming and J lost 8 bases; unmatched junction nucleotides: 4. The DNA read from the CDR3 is TGTGCCAGCAGCCGGGACAGGGGGTCAGAAAAA. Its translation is CASSRDRGSEK. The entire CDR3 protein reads CASSRDRGSEKLFF.

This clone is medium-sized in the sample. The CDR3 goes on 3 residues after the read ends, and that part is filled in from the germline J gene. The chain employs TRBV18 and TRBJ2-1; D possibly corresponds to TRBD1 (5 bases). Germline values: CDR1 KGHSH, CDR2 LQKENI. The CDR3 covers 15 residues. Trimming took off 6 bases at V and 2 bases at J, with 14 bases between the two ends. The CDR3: CASSPRRGTYNEQFF. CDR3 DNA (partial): TGTGCCAGCTCCCCCCGAAGGGGAACCTACAATGAG.

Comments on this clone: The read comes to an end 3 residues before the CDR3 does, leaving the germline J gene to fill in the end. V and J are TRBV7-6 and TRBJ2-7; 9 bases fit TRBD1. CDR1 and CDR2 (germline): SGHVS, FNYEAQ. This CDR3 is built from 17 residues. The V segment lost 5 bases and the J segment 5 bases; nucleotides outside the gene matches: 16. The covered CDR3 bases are TGTGCCAGCAGCCAAAGTTATTACGGGACAGGGAGGCACGAG. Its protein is CASSQSYYGTGRHE. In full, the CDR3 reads CASSQSYYGTGRHEQYF.

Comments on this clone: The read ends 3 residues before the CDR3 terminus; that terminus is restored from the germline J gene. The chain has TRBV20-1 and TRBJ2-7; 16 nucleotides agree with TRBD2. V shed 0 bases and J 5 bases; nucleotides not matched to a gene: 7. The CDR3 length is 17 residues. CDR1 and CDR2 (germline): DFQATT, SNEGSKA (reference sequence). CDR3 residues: CSARDPGTSGGVDEQYF. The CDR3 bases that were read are TGCAGTGCTAGAGATCCCGGGACTAGCGGGGGGGTCGACGAG.

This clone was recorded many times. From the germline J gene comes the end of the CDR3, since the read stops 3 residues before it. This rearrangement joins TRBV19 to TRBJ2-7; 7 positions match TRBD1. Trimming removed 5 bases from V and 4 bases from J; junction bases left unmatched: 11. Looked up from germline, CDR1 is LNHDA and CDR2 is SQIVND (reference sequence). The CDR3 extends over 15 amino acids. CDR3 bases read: TGTGCCAGTAGTCCGCGGACAGGAGAGGCTTACGAG. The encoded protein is CASSPRTGEAYE. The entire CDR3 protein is CASSPRTGEAYEQYF.

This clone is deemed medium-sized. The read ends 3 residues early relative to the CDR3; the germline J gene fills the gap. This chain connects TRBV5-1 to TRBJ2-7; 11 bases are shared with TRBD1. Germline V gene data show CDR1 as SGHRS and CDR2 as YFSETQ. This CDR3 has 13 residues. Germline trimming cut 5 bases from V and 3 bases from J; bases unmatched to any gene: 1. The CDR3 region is CASSGTGGYEQYF. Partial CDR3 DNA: TGCGCCAGCAGTGGGACAGGGGGCTACGAG.

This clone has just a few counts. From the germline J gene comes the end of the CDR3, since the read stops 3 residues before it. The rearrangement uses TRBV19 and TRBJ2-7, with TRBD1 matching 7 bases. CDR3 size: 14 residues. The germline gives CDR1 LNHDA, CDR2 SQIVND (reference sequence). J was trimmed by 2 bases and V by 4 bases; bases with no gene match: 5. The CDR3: CASSRGQETYEQYF. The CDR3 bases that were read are TGTGCCAGTAGTAGAGGACAGGAAACCTACGAG.

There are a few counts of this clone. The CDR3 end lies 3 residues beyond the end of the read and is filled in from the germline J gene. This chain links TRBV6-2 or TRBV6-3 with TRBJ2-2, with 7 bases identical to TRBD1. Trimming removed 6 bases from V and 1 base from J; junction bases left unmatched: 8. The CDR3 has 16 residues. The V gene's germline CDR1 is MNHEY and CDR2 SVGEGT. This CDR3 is CASSTKGARNTGELFF. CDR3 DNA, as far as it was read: TGTGCCAGCAGCACTAAGGGGGCGAGGAACACCGGGGAG.

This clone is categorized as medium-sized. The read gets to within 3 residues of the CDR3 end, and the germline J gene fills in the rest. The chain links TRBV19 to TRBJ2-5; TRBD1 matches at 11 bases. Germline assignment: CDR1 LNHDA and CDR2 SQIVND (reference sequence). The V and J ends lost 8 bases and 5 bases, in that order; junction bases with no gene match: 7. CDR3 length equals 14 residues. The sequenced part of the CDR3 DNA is TGTGCCAGTTCCTACGGGACAGGGGGGGAGACC. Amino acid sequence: CASSYGTGGET. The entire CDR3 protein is CASSYGTGGETQYF.

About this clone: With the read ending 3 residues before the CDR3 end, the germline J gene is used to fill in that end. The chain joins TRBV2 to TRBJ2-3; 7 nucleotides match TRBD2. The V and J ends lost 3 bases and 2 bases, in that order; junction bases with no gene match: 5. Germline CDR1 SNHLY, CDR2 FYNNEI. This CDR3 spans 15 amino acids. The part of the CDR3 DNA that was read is TGTGCCAGCAGTGAGCTAGCGGCACACACAGATACG. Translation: CASSELAAHTDT. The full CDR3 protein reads CASSELAAHTDTQYF.

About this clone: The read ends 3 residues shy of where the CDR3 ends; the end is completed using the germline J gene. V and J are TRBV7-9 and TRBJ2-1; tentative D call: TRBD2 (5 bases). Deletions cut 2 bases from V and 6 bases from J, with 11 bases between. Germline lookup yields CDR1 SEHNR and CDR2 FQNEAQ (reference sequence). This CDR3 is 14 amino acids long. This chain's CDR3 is CASSLFPAGNEQFF. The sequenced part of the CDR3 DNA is TGTGCCAGCAGCTTATTCCCGGCGGGCAATGAG.

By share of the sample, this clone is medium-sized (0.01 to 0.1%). CDR3 sequence: CAIGTGGSGANVLTF. The CDR3 DNA, read in part, is TGTGCCATCGGGACAGGGGGTTCAGGGGCCAACGTC. The rearrangement links TRBV10-3 to TRBJ2-6, with TRBD1 matching over 11 bases. The CDR3 end falls 3 residues outside the read, so it is completed with the germline J gene. The trim removed 8 bases at V and 4 bases at J, leaving 4 bases unmatched. The germline V gene has CDR1 ENHRY and CDR2 SYGVKD. The CDR3 has 15 amino acids.

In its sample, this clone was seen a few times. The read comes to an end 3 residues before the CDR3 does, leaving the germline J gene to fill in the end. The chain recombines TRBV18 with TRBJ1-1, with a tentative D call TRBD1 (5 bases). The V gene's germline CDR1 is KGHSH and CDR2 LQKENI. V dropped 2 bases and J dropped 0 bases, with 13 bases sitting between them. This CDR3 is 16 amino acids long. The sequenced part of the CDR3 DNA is TGTGCCAGCTCACCATCTCGGGCCAGGGTGAACACTGAA. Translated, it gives CASSPSRARVNTE. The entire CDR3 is CASSPSRARVNTEAFF.